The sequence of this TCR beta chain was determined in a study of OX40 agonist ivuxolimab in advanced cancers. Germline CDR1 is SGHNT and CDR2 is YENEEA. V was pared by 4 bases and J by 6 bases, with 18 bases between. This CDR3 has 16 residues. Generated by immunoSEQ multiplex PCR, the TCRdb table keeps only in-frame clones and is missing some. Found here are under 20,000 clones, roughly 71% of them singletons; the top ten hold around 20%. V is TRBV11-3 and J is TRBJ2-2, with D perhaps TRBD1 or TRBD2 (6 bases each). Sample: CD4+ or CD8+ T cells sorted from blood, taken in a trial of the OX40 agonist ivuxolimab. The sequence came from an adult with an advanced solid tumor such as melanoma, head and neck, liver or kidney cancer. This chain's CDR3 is CASSYVGGAGAGELFF. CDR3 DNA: TGTGCCAGCAGCTACGTTGGCGGGGCAGGGGCCGGGGAGCTGTTTTTT.